These 19 T cell receptor beta chains came from one sample sequenced in a study of cytomegalovirus exposure and HLA in healthy donors. Amplification used 60 Vbeta primers and 13 Jbeta primers. The assay was immunoSEQ multiplex PCR, and TCRdb's table has in-frame clones only and misses some. This sample carries roughly 26,000 clones, about two thirds of them seen once, and the ten largest clones take 3.5% to 4.5%. Specimen: PBMCs. These receptors were collected from a woman in her 50s in good health and CMV-seronegative.

V and J are TRBV2 and TRBJ1-1; TRBD1 aligns across 9 bases. After removal of 6 bases from V and 12 bases from J, the junction contained 14 bases not matched to a gene. Germline V CDR1 and CDR2: SNHLY, FYNNEI. The CDR3 is 14 amino acids. CDR3 nucleotides: TGTGCCAGCAGCGATCCGGGACAGGGTCGGGCGCCTTTCTTT. As protein: CASSDPGQGRAPFF.

V usage is TRBV10-3 and J usage is TRBJ2-7, with 9 bases fitting TRBD1. CDR3 size: 16 residues. CDR1 and CDR2 (germline): ENHRY, SYGVKD. Unmatched junction bases numbered 10, after V lost 1 base and J lost 6 bases. Written as DNA, the CDR3 is TGTGCCATCAGTGAGTTGGGACAGGGCCTACGGGGCGAGCAGTACTTC. Translating gives CAISELGQGLRGEQYF.

The sample holds a few counts of this clone. The chain couples TRBV29-1 to TRBJ2-7; D not resolved. The CDR3 totals 11 residues. Trimming cost V 4 bases and J 3 bases, with 7 bases left between them. The germline CDR1 and CDR2 sequences are SQVTM and ANQGSEA. The CDR3 loop is CSVVTNYEQYF. In DNA, the CDR3 is TGCAGCGTTGTTACTAACTACGAGCAGTACTTC.

The chain uses TRBV5-4 and TRBJ1-5; 7 bases are a match to TRBD1. This CDR3 region has 15 residues. CDR1 SGHNT and CDR2 YYREEE come from the germline V gene (reference sequence). With V trimmed by 4 bases and J by 2 bases, 6 bases remained unmatched. CDR3 loop: CASSQGQGGNQPQHF. CDR3 nucleotide sequence: TGTGCCAGCAGCCAAGGTCAGGGGGGCAATCAGCCCCAGCATTTT.

The chain joins TRBV29-1 to TRBJ2-7; 11 nucleotides align to TRBD2. CDR3 size: 14 residues. J was trimmed by 7 bases and V by 6 bases; bases with no gene match: 11. Per germline, CDR1 SQVTM and CDR2 ANQGSEA. The chain's CDR3 is CSVRSSGRAEEQYF. The CDR3 DNA reads TGCAGCGTGCGGAGTAGCGGGAGGGCGGAAGAGCAGTACTTC.

This sequence joins TRBV29-1 and TRBJ2-1; tentative D call: TRBD2 (6 bases). Germline CDR1 SQVTM, CDR2 ANQGSEA. The CDR3 is made up of 11 amino acids. V gave up 2 bases and J gave up 15 bases, with 14 bases separating them. For the CDR3, the DNA is TGCAGCGTTGAACGAGGGCGGGGTGGGTTCTTC. Its translation is CSVERGRGGFF.

In this sample, this clone turned up a few times. J is TRBJ1-2 and V is TRBV19; possible D gene TRBD1, 5 bases. With 8 bases removed from V and 0 bases from J, the gap between germline ends came to 10 bases. The CDR3 has 13 residues. CDR1 and CDR2 (germline): LNHDA, SQIVND (reference sequence). Here the CDR3 DNA reads TGTGCCAGTCTCGGGACTACTAACTATGGCTACACCTTC. It yields the protein CASLGTTNYGYTF.

This clone was observed a few times. J is TRBJ2-2 and V is TRBV2; the match to TRBD1 covers 7 bases. Unmatched junction bases numbered 7, after V lost 8 bases and J lost 7 bases. Germline CDR1 reads SNHLY; CDR2 reads FYNNEI. The CDR3 has 13 residues. The CDR3 DNA is TGTGCCAGCCAACAGGGGCGCATCGGGGAGCTGTTTTTT. Encoded protein: CASQQGRIGELFF.

This clone was observed a single time. The gene calls are TRBV9 and TRBJ2-1; 8 bases align to TRBD2. This CDR3 comprises 15 residues. The germline CDR1 and CDR2 sequences are SGDLS and YYNGEE. V lost 0 bases to trimming and J lost 8 bases; unmatched junction nucleotides: 7. The CDR3 is CASSVEGRREDEQFF. The CDR3 coding sequence is TGTGCCAGCAGCGTAGAGGGGAGGCGGGAGGATGAGCAGTTCTTC.

The gene calls are TRBV5-1 and TRBJ2-7, with 10 bases that match TRBD1. Per germline, CDR1 SGHRS and CDR2 YFSETQ. V lost 7 bases to trimming and J lost 5 bases; unmatched junction nucleotides: 15. The CDR3 runs to 16 residues. The CDR3 DNA is TGCGCCAGCGCTGTGGCGGGACCGGGACAGGGGAACGAGCAGTACTTC. Protein: CASAVAGPGQGNEQYF.

CDR3 coding DNA: TGCGCCAGCAGCTCAAACAGGGGCTCCTATGGCTACACCTTC. Its protein is CASSSNRGSYGYTF. The chain joins TRBV5-1 to TRBJ1-2; TRBD1 matches at 7 bases. The CDR3 length is 14 residues. Germline V CDR1 and CDR2: SGHRS, YFSETQ. Trimming took 3 bases from V and 4 from J; bases not matched to a gene: 6. Supplemented by reference TRBV5-1 and TRBJ1-2, the full variable domain reads KAGVTQTPRYLIKTRGQQVTLSCSPISGHRSVSWYQQTPGQGLQFLFEYFSETQRNKGNFPGRFSGRQFSNSRSEMNVSTLELGDSALYLCASSSNRGSYGYTFGSGTRLTVV.

The V call is TRBV27, the J call TRBJ2-7, with D perhaps matching TRBD2 (5 bases). Germline V CDR1 and CDR2: MNHEY, SMNVEV (reference sequence). This CDR3 has 13 amino acids. V was cut by 5 bases and J by 6 bases, with 14 bases left in between. CDR3 sequence: CASSPGMSFEQYF. The CDR3 nucleotides are TGTGCCAGCAGTCCCGGGATGAGCTTCGAGCAGTACTTC.

This clone was detected a few times. J is TRBJ2-7 and V is TRBV5-1; D call uncertain. V lost 0 bases to trimming and J lost 6 bases, with 13 bases between them. Germline CDR1 SGHRS, CDR2 YFSETQ. This CDR3 contains 14 residues. Here the CDR3 reads CASSLEPESGEQYF. Written as DNA, the CDR3 is TGCGCCAGCAGCTTGGAGCCGGAATCAGGCGAGCAGTACTTC.

The chain carries TRBV6-1 and TRBJ1-1, with 7 bases lining up with TRBD1. The CDR3 consists of 13 residues. CDR1 and CDR2 from the germline V gene are MNHNS and SASEGT. V dropped 7 bases and J dropped 5; count of bases not matched to a gene: 7. The CDR3 loop is CASTRTGRTEAFF. The CDR3 DNA sequence: TGTGCCAGCACTCGGACAGGTAGAACTGAAGCTTTCTTT.

The rearrangement links TRBV18 to TRBJ1-4; the D is unclear. The CDR3 sequence is 14 residues long. Germline V gives CDR1 KGHSH, CDR2 LQKENI. V lost 3 bases and J 8 bases, leaving 13 bases between the germline ends. The CDR3 loop reads CASSPYREGEKLFF. CDR3 sequence (DNA): TGTGCCAGCTCACCGTACAGAGAGGGCGAAAAACTGTTTTTT.

V gene TRBV10-1 combines with J gene TRBJ2-1, with D unclear. Germline loops: CDR1 WNHNN, CDR2 SYGVQD (reference sequence). This CDR3 region has 13 residues. The V and J ends lost 5 bases and 12 bases respectively, with 17 bases between them. The CDR3 is CASSPGSSVGQFF. In DNA, the CDR3 is TGCGCCAGCAGTCCAGGCTCCTCGGTGGGGCAGTTCTTC.

This clone has more than one count but fewer than ten. This sequence joins TRBV28 and TRBJ1-4; D is uncertain. CDR1 and CDR2 (germline): MDHEN, SYDVKM. The germline V and J ends were trimmed by 6 bases and 5 bases, with 7 bases remaining between them. This CDR3 is 12 amino acids long. The CDR3 loop is CASSRSNEKLFF. The CDR3 nucleotides are TGTGCCAGCAGCCGGTCAAATGAAAAACTGTTTTTT.

The V gene is TRBV5-4, the J gene TRBJ1-2; D is possibly TRBD1 (5 bases). Germline CDR1 SGHNT, CDR2 YYREEE (reference sequence). The ends were cut back, 4 bases at V and 6 bases at J, with 16 bases in the middle. This CDR3 has 14 residues. DNA of the CDR3: TGTGCCAGCAGCCCTGGGCCCCGGGGGGATGGCTACACCTTC. This encodes CASSPGPRGDGYTF.

The chain's CDR3 is CASSFDRVDAEAFF. CDR3 DNA: TGTGCCAGCAGCTTCGACAGGGTTGACGCTGAAGCTTTCTTT. The J gene is TRBJ1-1, the V gene TRBV7-6; 7 bases line up with TRBD1. This CDR3 has 14 residues. After removal of 3 bases from V and 6 bases from J, the junction contained 7 bases not matched to a gene. Germline V CDR1 and CDR2: SGHVS, FNYEAQ.